This record covers a single TCR beta chain. Its antigen is undetermined. V was clipped by 2 bases and J by 2 bases, with 11 bases between them. Germline CDR1 reads SGHDT; CDR2 reads YYEEEE. CDR3 size: 15 residues. The source of the sample is a study of cytomegalovirus exposure and HLA in healthy donors. Study-wide results and limits: Other equally common chains were less clonally expanded than HLA-associated TCR beta chains, a later analysis showed. In a later analysis, a genetic analysis reported fewer productive-TCR N-insertions in an Asian-associated ancestry cluster than the cohort average. The listing of 150 to 200 TCR beta chains classed them as cytomegalovirus-associated. V- and J-gene trimming in TCR beta was tied to a missense DCLRE1C variant by an analysis performed later.

It was with 60 Vbeta and 13 Jbeta primers that the PCR ran. Libraries were prepared by immunoSEQ multiplex PCR; TCRdb keeps only in-frame clonotypes and omits some of them. The sample lists around 94,000 clones, approximately 82% occurring once. The receptor was isolated from a middle-aged man in good health and CMV-seronegative. The sequenced sample was PBMCs. The chain recombines TRBV5-6 with TRBJ1-3, with D tentatively TRBD1 (5 bases). The CDR3 bases are TGTGCCAGCAGCTTTAGGGCAGGGACTGGAAACACCATATATTTT. The encoded protein is CASSFRAGTGNTIYF. Complete variable domain (other parts from reference TRBV5-6 and TRBJ1-3): DAGVTQSPTHLIKTRGQQVTLRCSPKSGHDTVSWYQQALGQGPQFIFQYYEEEERQRGNFPDRFSGHQFPNYSSELNVNALLLGDSALYLCASSFRAGTGNTIYFGEGSWLTVV.